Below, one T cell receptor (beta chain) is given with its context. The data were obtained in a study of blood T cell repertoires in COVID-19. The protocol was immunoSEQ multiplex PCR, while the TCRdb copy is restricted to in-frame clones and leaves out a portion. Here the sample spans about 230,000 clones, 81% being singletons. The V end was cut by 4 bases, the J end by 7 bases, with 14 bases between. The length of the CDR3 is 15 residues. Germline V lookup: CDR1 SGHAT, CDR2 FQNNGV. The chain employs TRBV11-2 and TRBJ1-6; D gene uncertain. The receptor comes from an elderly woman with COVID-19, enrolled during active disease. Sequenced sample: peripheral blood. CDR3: CASSSRGQKNSPLHF. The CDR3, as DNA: TGTGCCAGCAGCTCTCGAGGGCAGAAGAATTCACCCCTCCACTTT.